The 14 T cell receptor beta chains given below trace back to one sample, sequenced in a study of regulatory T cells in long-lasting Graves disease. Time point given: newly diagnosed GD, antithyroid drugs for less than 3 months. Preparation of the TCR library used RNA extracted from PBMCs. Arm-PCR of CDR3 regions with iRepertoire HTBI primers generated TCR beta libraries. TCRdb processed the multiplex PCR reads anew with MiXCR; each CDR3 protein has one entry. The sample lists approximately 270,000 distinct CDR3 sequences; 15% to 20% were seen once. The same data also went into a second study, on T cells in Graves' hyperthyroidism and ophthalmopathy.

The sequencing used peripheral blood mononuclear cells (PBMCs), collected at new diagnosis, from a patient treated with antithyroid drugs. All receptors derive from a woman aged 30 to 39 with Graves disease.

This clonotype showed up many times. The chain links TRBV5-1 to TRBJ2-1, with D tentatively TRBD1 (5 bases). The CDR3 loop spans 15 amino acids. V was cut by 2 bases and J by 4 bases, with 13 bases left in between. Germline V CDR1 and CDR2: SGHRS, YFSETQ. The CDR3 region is CASSFSPRGYNEQFF. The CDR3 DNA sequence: TGCGCCAGCAGCTTTAGCCCTAGGGGATACAATGAGCAGTTCTTC.

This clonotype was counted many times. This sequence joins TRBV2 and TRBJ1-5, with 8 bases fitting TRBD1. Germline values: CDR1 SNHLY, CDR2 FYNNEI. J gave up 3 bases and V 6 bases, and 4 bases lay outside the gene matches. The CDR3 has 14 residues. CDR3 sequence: CASSVTGDNQPQHF. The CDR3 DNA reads TGTGCCAGCAGCGTGACAGGGGACAATCAGCCCCAGCATTTT. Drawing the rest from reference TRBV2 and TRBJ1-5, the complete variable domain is EPEVTQTPSHQVTQMGQEVILRCVPISNHLYFYWYRQILGQKVEFLVSFYNNEISEKSEIFDDQFSVERPDGSNFTLKIRSTKLEDSAMYFCASSVTGDNQPQHFGDGTRLSIL.

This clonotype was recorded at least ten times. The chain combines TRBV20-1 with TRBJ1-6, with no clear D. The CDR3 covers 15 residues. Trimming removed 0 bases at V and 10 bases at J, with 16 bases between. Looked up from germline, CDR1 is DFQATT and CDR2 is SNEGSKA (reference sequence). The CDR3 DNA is TGCAGTGCTAGAGATCTCTTGGCTGGAGAATCACCCCTCCACTTT. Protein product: CSARDLLAGESPLHF.

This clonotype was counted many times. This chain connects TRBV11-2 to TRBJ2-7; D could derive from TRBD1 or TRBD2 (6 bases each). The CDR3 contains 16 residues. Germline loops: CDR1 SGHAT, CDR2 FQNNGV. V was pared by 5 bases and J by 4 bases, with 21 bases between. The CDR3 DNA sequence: TGTGCCAGCAGCCAACCTCCGGGGGCGGGCCAGTACGAGCAGTACTTC. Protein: CASSQPPGAGQYEQYF.

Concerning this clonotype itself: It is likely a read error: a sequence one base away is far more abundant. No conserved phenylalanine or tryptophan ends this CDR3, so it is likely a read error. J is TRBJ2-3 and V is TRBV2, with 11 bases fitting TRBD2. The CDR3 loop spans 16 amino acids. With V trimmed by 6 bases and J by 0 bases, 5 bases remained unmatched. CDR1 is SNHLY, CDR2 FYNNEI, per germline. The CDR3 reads CASSLAGGPSTDTQYS. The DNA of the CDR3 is TGTGCCAGCAGCTTAGCGGGGGGGCCTAGCACAGATACGCAGTATTCT.

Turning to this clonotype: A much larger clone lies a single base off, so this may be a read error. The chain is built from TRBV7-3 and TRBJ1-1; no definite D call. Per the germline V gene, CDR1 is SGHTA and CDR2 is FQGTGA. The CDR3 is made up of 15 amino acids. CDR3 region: CASSLGRVRNTEALF. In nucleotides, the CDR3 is TGTGCCAGCAGCTTAGGGCGGGTGAGGAACACTGAAGCTCTCTTT.

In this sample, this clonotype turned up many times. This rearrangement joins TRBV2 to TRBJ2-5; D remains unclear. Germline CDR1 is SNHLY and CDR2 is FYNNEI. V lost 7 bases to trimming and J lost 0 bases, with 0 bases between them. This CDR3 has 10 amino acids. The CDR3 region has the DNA TGTGCCAGCAACCAAGAGACCCAGTACTTC. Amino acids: CASNQETQYF.

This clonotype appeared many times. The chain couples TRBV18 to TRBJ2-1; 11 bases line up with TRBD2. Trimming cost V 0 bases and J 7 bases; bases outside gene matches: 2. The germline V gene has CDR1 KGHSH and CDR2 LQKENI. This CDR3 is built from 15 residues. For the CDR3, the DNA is TGTGCCAGCTCACCACCTAGCGGGGGGGCGAATGAGCAGTTCTTC. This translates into CASSPPSGGANEQFF.

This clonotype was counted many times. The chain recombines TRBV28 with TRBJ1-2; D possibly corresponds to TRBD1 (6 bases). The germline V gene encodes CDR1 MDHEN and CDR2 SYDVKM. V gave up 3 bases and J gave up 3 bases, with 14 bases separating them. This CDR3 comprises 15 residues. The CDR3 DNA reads TGTGCCAGCAGTTTCGATACAGGGTATGACTATGGCTACACCTTC. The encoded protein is CASSFDTGYDYGYTF.

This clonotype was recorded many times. The CDR3 sequence is CASSVPGGNSDTQYF. In DNA, the CDR3 is TGTGCCAGCTCAGTTCCAGGGGGCAATTCAGATACGCAGTATTTT. The chain employs TRBV18 and TRBJ2-3, with 8 bases that match TRBD1. Trimming took 5 bases from V and 4 from J; bases not matched to a gene: 8. The CDR3 totals 15 residues. Germline V gene sequence: CDR1 KGHSH, CDR2 LQKENI.

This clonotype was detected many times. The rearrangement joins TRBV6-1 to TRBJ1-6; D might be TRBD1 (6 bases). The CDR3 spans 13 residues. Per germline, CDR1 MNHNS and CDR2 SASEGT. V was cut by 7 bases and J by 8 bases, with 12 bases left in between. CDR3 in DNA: TGTGCCAGCACGAGACAGGTGGATTCACCCCTCCACTTT. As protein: CASTRQVDSPLHF.

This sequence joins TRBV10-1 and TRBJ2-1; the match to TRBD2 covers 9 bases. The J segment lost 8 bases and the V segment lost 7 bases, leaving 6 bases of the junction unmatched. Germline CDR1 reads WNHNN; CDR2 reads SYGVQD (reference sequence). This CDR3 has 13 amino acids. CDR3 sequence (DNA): TGCGCCAGCACAGCGGGGGGCTTGGATGAGCAGTTCTTC. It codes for CASTAGGLDEQFF.

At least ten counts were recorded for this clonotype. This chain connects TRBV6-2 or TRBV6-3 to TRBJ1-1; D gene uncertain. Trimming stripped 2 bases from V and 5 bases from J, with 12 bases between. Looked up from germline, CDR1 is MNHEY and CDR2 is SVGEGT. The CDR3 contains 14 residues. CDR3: CASSYKKISTEAFF. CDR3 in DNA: TGTGCCAGCAGTTACAAGAAAATCTCAACTGAAGCTTTCTTT.

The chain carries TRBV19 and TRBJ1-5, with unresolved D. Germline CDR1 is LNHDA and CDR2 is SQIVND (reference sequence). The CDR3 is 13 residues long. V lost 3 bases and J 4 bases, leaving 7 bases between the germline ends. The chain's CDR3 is CASSIMGNQPQHF. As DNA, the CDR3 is TGTGCCAGTAGTATCATGGGTAATCAGCCCCAGCATTTT. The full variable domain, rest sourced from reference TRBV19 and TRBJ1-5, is DGGITQSPKYLFRKEGQNVTLSCEQNLNHDAMYWYRQDPGQGLRLIYYSQIVNDFQKGDIAEGYSVSREKKESFPLTVTSAQKNPTAFYLCASSIMGNQPQHFGDGTRLSIL.